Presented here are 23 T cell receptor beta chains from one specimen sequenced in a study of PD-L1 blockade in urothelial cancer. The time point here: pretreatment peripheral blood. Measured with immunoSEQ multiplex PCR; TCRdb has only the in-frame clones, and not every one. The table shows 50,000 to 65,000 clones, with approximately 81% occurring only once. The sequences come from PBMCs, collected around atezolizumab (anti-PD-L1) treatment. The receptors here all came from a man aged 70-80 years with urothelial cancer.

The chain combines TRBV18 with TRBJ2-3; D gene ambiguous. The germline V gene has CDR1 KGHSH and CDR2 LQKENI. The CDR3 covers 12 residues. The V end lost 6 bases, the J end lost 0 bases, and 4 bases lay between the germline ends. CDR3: CASSTSTDTQYF. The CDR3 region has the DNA TGTGCCAGCTCGACTAGCACAGATACGCAGTATTTT.

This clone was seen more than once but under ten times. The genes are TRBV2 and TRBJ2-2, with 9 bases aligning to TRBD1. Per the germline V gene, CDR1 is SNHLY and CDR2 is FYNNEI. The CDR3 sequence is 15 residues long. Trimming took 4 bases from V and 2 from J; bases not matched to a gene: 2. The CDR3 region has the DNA TGTGCCAGCAGTGTGGGACAGGGCAACACCGGGGAGCTGTTTTTT. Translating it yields CASSVGQGNTGELFF.

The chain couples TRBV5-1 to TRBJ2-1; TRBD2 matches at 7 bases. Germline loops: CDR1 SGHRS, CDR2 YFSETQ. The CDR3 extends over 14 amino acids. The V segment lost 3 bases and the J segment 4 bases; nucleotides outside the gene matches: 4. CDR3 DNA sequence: TGCGCCAGCAGCTCCACTAGCGTGTACAATGAGCAGTTCTTC. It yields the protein CASSSTSVYNEQFF.

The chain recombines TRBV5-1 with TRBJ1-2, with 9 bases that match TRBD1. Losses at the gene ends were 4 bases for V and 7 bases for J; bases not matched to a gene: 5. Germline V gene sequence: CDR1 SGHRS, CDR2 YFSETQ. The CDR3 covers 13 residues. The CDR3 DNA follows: TGCGCCAGCAGCGTACGGGACAGGGCTGGCTACACCTTC. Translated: CASSVRDRAGYTF.

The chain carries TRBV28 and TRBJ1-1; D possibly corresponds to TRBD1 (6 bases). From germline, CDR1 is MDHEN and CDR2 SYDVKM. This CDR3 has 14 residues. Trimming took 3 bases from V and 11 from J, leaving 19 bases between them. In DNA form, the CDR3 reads TGTGCCAGCAGTTTGTGGGGGGGCACCCCGGCGGCTTTCTTT. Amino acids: CASSLWGGTPAAFF.

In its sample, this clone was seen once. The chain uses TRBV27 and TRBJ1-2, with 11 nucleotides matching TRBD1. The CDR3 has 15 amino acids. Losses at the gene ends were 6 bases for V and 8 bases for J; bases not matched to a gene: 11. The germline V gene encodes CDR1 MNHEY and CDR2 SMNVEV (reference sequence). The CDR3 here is CASRPAGGQGGGYTF. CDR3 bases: TGTGCCAGCAGACCCGCAGGGGGACAGGGGGGCGGCTACACCTTC.

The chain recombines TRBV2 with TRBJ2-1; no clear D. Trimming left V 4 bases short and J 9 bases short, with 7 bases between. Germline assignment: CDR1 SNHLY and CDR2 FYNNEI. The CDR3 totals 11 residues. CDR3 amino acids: CASSASSEQFF. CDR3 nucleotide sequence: TGTGCCAGCAGTGCTAGTAGTGAGCAGTTCTTC.

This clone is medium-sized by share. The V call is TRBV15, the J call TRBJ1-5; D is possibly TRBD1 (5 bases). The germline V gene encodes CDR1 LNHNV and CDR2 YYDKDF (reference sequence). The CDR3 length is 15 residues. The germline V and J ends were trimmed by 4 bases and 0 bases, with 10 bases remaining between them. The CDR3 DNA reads TGTGCCACCAGCAAGACAGTCCTTAGCAATCAGCCCCAGCATTTT. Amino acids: CATSKTVLSNQPQHF.

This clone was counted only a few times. CDR3 region: CASSLFGSIAGAFYEQYF. The DNA for the CDR3 is TGCGCCAGCAGCTTGTTTGGCAGCATAGCGGGAGCGTTCTACGAGCAGTACTTC. The rearrangement uses TRBV5-1 and TRBJ2-7; 9 nucleotides line up with TRBD2. V shed 1 base, J shed 3 bases, and the junction held 14 bases outside the gene matches. Germline CDR1 is SGHRS and CDR2 is YFSETQ. CDR3 length equals 18 residues.

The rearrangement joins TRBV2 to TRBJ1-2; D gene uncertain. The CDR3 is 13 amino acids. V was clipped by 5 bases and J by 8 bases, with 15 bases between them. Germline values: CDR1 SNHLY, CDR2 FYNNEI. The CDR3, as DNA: TGTGCCAGCAGTACGGATCGGAGAGAGGGCTACACCTTC. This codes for CASSTDRREGYTF.

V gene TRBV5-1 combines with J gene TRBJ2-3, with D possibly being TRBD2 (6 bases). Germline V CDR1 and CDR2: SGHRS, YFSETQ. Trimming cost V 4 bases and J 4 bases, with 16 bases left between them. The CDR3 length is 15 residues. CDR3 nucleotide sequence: TGCGCCAGCAGCGGGCTCCCAGGAGGGGCAGATACGCAGTATTTT. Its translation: CASSGLPGGADTQYF.

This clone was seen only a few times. The CDR3 here is CASSQLAGGTNIQYF. DNA of the CDR3: TGTGCCAGCAGCCAACTAGCGGGAGGGACAAACATTCAGTACTTC. The chain recombines TRBV7-9 with TRBJ2-4; 13 bases line up with TRBD2. With V trimmed by 5 bases and J by 6 bases, 4 bases remained unmatched. This CDR3 is 15 amino acids long. Germline V gene data show CDR1 as SEHNR and CDR2 as FQNEAQ (reference sequence).

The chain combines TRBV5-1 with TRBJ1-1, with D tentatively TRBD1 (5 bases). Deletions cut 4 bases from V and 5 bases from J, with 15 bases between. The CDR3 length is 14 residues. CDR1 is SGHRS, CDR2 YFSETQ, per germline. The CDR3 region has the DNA TGCGCCAGCAGCATTGGGGGGGAAGGAACTGAAGCTTTCTTT. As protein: CASSIGGEGTEAFF.

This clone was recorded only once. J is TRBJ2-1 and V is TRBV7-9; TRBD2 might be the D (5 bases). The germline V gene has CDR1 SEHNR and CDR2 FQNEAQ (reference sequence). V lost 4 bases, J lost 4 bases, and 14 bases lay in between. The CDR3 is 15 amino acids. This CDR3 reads CASSSARRGYNEQFF. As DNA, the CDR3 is TGTGCCAGCAGCTCCGCGCGCCGGGGTTACAATGAGCAGTTCTTC.

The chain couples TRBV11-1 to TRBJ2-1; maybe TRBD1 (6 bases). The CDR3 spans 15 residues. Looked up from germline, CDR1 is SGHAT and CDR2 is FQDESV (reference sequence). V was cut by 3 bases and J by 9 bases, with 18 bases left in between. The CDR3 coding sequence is TGTGCCAGCAGCTTTACCGACAGGAGGCGAGGTGAGCAGTTCTTC. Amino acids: CASSFTDRRRGEQFF.

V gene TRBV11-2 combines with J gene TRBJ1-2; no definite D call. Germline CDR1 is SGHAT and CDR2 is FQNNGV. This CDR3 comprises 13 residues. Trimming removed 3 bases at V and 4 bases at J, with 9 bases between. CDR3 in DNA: TGTGCCAGCAGCTTGAGGGATATCTATGGCTACACCTTC. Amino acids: CASSLRDIYGYTF. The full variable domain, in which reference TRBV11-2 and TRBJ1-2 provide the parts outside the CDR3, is EAGVAQSPRYKIIEKRQSVAFWCNPISGHATLYWYQQILGQGPKLLIQFQNNGVVDDSQLPKDRFSAERLKGVDSTLKIQPAKLEDSAVYLCASSLRDIYGYTFGSGTRLTVV.

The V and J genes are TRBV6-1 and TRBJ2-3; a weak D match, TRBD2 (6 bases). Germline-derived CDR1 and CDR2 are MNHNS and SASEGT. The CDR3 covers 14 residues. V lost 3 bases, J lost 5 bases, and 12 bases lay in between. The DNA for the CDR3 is TGTGCCAGCAGTGAGTCCGGGGGTAAAGATACGCAGTATTTT. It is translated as CASSESGGKDTQYF.

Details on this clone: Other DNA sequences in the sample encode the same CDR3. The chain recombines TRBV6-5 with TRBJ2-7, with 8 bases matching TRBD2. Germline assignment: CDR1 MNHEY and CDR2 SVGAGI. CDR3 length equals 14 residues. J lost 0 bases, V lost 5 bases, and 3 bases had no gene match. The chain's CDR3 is CASSRTSTSYEQYF. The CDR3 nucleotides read TGTGCCAGCAGTCGGACTAGCACCTCCTACGAGCAGTACTTC.

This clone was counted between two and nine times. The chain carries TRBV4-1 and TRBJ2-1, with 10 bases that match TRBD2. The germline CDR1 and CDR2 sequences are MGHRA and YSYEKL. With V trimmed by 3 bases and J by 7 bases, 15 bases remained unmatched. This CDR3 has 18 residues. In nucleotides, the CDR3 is TGCGCCAGCAGCCATCTTCCGGCTAGCGGGAGATTATCGAATGAGCAGTTCTTC. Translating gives CASSHLPASGRLSNEQFF.

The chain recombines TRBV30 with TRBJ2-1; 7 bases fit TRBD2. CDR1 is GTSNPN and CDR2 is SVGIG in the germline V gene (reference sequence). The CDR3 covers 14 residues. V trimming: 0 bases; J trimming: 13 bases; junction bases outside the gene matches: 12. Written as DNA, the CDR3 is TGTGCCTGGAGTGTAAGAGCGACGGGAGGTCAACAGTTCTTC. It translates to CAWSVRATGGQQFF.

CDR3 region: CASSVRGLSTDTQYF. For the CDR3, the DNA is TGTGCCAGCAGTGTGAGAGGGCTAAGCACAGATACGCAGTATTTT. This chain joins TRBV6-4 and TRBJ2-3; perhaps TRBD2 as D (5 bases). CDR3 length: 15 residues. Germline CDR1 and CDR2: MRHNA and SNTAGT. Trimming took off 4 bases at V and 0 bases at J, with 11 bases between the two ends.

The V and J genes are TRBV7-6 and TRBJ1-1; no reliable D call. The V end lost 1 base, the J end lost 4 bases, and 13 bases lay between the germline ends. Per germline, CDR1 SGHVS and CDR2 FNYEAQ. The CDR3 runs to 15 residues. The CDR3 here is CASSLGPKAGTEAFF. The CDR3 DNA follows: TGTGCCAGCAGCTTAGGCCCGAAAGCTGGCACTGAAGCTTTCTTT.

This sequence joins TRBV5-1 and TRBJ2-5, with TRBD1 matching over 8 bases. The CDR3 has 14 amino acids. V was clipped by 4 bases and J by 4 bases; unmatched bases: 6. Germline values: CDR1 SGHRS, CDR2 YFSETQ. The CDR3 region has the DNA TGCGCCAGCAGCCCTATTGGACAGGGAGAGACCCAGTACTTC. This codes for CASSPIGQGETQYF.